The source of this T cell receptor (beta chain) is a study of shared clonotypes between healthy human individuals. PBMC DNA, left unsorted, was sequenced on ten immunoSEQ deep assay plates. Authors' analysis steps: ImmunoSEQ gave junction-only sequences without quality scores, so filtering differed. Method: immunoSEQ multiplex PCR; TCRdb's copy keeps in-frame clones and lacks some. That table furnishes V, J and clone size, whereas the DNA furnished D and trimming. This table has about 480,000 clones, around 79% appearing once. Trimming shortened V by 8 bases and J by 2 bases, and 10 bases separated the two germline ends. This CDR3 has 13 residues. Germline CDR1 MNHEY, CDR2 SVGAGI.

The chain uses TRBV6-5 and TRBJ1-5; D gene uncertain. The receptor's source is a middle-aged woman in good health. Some clones in this sample may be carry-over from other donors' samples. Sequenced input: PBMCs. The CDR3 loop is CASGREGNQPQHF. The CDR3 bases are TGTGCCAGCGGGAGGGAAGGCAATCAGCCCCAGCATTTT.